The 10 T cell receptor beta chains below were found in one sample sequenced in a study of Tregs in tolerant kidney transplant recipients. The nonmyeloablative bone marrow transplants came from related graft donors, with transient mixed chimerism. Clones were read by immunoSEQ multiplex PCR, and TCRdb kept only the in-frame ones, dropping some. The sample carries 74,000 or so clones, 90% to 95% recorded once. The material sequenced was CD4+ T cells from blood (PBMCs), taken 24 months after the transplant. The source is a human patient who received a combined kidney and bone marrow transplant. The T cells may come from the graft donor.

The chain is built from TRBV7-9 and TRBJ1-2; unclear D gene. The V end was cut by 4 bases, the J end by 4 bases, with 13 bases between. Germline loops: CDR1 SEHNR, CDR2 FQNEAQ (reference sequence). The CDR3 covers 14 residues. This CDR3 is CASSSRMGTYGYTF. CDR3 coding DNA: TGTGCCAGCAGCTCCCGGATGGGCACCTATGGCTACACCTTC. The full variable domain, with the rest looked up from reference TRBV7-9 and TRBJ1-2, is DTGVSQNPRHKITKRGQNVTFRCDPISEHNRLYWYRQTLGQGPEFLTYFQNEAQLEKSRLLSDRFSAERPKGSFSTLEIQRTEQGDSAMYLCASSSRMGTYGYTFGSGTRLTVV.

This chain uses TRBV7-6 with TRBJ2-7, with 8 nucleotides matching TRBD1. This CDR3 has 15 amino acids. J was trimmed by 0 bases and V by 4 bases; bases with no gene match: 5. The germline V gene encodes CDR1 SGHVS and CDR2 FNYEAQ. The CDR3 loop is CASSYDRGPSYEQYF. The CDR3 DNA is TGTGCCAGCAGCTACGACAGGGGTCCCTCCTACGAGCAGTACTTC. The complete variable domain, with remaining parts taken from reference TRBV7-6 and TRBJ2-7, reads GAGVSQSPRYKVTKRGQDVALRCDPISGHVSLYWYRQALGQGPEFLTYFNYEAQQDKSGLPNDRFSAERPEGSISTLTIQRTEQRDSAMYRCASSYDRGPSYEQYFGPGTRLTVT.

This clone appeared a few times. The J gene is TRBJ1-1, the V gene TRBV4-3; no clear D. CDR3 size: 17 residues. The germline gives CDR1 LGHNA, CDR2 YSLEER. V was pared by 1 base and J by 4 bases, with 19 bases between. DNA for the CDR3: TGCGCCAGCAGCCAAGCCCCCACCGGGGAAAGGACCACTGAAGCTTTCTTT. This gives the protein CASSQAPTGERTTEAFF.

The rearrangement joins TRBV7-9 to TRBJ2-7; 7 bases are a match to TRBD1. The germline V gene encodes CDR1 SEHNR and CDR2 FQNEAQ (reference sequence). The CDR3 spans 14 residues. V gave up 5 bases and J gave up 4 bases; unmatched junction bases: 8. The CDR3 region has the DNA TGTGCCAGCAGCGAGACAGGGCAGGAGTACGAGCAGTACTTC. Translated, it gives CASSETGQEYEQYF.

The V call is TRBV19, the J call TRBJ2-7; TRBD1 aligns across 7 bases. The CDR3 totals 13 residues. Per germline, CDR1 LNHDA and CDR2 SQIVND (reference sequence). V dropped 8 bases and J dropped 3; count of bases not matched to a gene: 7. The CDR3: CASARDSRYEQYF. The CDR3 coding sequence is TGTGCCAGTGCCCGGGACAGCCGCTACGAGCAGTACTTC.

The chain carries TRBV27 and TRBJ2-2; 7 bases align to TRBD2. The CDR3 length is 16 residues. Germline CDR1 MNHEY, CDR2 SMNVEV (reference sequence). J gave up 2 bases and V 7 bases, and 10 bases lay outside the gene matches. CDR3 nucleotides: TGTGCCAGCACTGCGGGACTAAGGGACAACACCGGGGAGCTGTTTTTT. Its protein product is CASTAGLRDNTGELFF.

Turning to this clone: At one of its ends the junction is not consistent with the germline gene, which may arise from a read error. The chain recombines TRBV7-3 with TRBJ2-5, with D tentatively TRBD1 (5 bases). Per the germline V gene, CDR1 is SGHTA and CDR2 is FQGTGA. There are 15 residues in the CDR3. Written as DNA, the CDR3 is TGTGCCAGCAGCCTAACCTCAGGGTACCAAGAGACCCAGTACTTC. As protein: CASSLTSGYQETQYF.

The chain couples TRBV5-4 to TRBJ2-6; weak D call: TRBD2 (5 bases). V lost 7 bases, J lost 2 bases, and 16 bases lay in between. Germline CDR1 SGHNT, CDR2 YYREEE (reference sequence). The CDR3 extends over 16 amino acids. The CDR3 here is CASGPYRGAGANVLTF. The CDR3 DNA reads TGTGCCAGCGGACCCTACCGGGGTGCTGGGGCCAACGTCCTGACTTTC.

This chain joins TRBV27 and TRBJ1-1, with D hard to call. Deletions cut 6 bases from V and 0 bases from J, with 8 bases between. The CDR3 spans 13 residues. The germline gives CDR1 MNHEY, CDR2 SMNVEV (reference sequence). CDR3 nucleotide sequence: TGTGCCAGCAGCTTAGTCATGAACACTGAAGCTTTCTTT. Amino acid sequence: CASSLVMNTEAFF.

The chain is built from TRBV25-1 and TRBJ1-4, with D possibly being TRBD1 (5 bases). Germline values: CDR1 MGHDK, CDR2 SYGVNS. This CDR3 comprises 14 residues. V lost 5 bases and J 12 bases, leaving 19 bases between the germline ends. CDR3 protein: CASSWDFAPEELFF. CDR3 sequence (DNA): TGTGCCAGCAGTTGGGACTTCGCACCCGAAGAACTGTTTTTT.